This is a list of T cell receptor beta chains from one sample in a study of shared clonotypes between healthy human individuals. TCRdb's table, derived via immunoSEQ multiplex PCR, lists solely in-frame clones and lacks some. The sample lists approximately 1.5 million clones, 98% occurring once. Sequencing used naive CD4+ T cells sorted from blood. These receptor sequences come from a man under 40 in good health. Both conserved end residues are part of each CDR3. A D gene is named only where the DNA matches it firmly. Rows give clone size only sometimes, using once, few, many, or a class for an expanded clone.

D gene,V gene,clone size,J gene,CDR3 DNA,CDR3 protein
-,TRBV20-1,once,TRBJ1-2,TGCAGTGCCTCCCTCTACACCTTC,CSASLYTF
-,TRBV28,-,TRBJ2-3,TGTGCCAGCAGTTCCCAGGACCGGTTTCAAGATACGCAGTATTTT,CASSSQDRFQDTQYF
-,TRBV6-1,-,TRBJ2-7,TGTGCCAGCAGTGTCCGGCAAGGGGGCGAGCAGTACTTC,CASSVRQGGEQYF
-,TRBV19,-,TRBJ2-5,TGTGCCAGTAGTATAAGGGTCGGGCAAGAGACCCAGTACTTC,CASSIRVGQETQYF
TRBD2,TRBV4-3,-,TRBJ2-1,TGCGCCAGCAGCCAAGTTGCGGGGGGCAATGAGCAGTTCTTC,CASSQVAGGNEQFF
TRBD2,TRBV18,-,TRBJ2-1,TGTGCCAGCTCACCGGGGACTAGCGTTAAATACAATGAGCAGTTCTTC,CASSPGTSVKYNEQFF
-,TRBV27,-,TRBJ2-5,TGTGCCAGCAGACGAACCAGGGCAGGGGATGGGGAGACCCAGTACTTC,CASRRTRAGDGETQYF
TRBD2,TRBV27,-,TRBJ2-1,TGTGCCAGCAGCAGCGGGACTTCTGTAGGGAATGAGCAGTTCTTC,CASSSGTSVGNEQFF
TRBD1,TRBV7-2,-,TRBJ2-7,TGTGCCAGCAGCCCGAGGACAGGGCTCTACGAGCAGTACTTC,CASSPRTGLYEQYF
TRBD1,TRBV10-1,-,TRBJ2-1,TGCGCCAGGACTCCTACAGGGGGGAGTACGATCAATGAGCAGTTCTTC,CARTPTGGSTINEQFF
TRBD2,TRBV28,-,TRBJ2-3,TGTGCCAGCAGTTCCGGGACTAGCAGGGAGGATTTT,CASSSGTSREDF
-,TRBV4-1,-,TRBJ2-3,TGCGCCAGCAGCCGAGGGACCCTTAGCACAGATACGCAGTATTTT,CASSRGTLSTDTQYF
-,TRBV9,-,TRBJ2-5,TGTGCCAGCAGCCCAAGGCCAGGGGGGAGACAAGAGACCCAGTACTTC,CASSPRPGGRQETQYF
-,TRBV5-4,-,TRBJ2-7,TGTGCCAGCAGCTCAGGGGTAGCCTCCTACGAGCAGTACTTC,CASSSGVASYEQYF
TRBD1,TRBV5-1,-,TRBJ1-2,TGCGCCAGCAGCTTGGTCCCCCCGACAGGGGGTAATGACTATGGCTACACCTTC,CASSLVPPTGGNDYGYTF
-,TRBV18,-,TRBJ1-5,TGTGCCAGCTCACCCGTCGGGGGCCCTAATCAGCCCCAGCATTTT,CASSPVGGPNQPQHF
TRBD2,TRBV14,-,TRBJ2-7,TGTGCCAGCAGCTCACGGACTAGCGGGGCCTACGAGCAGTACTTC,CASSSRTSGAYEQYF
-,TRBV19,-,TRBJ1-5,TGTGCCAGTAGCCGGGTTGGTAGGGCAGCTTTAAAGCCCCAGCATTTT,CASSRVGRAALKPQHF
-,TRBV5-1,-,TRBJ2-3,TGCGCCAGCTCTTCAGCGGAGCGCACAGATACGCAGTATTTT,CASSSAERTDTQYF
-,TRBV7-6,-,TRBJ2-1,TGTGCCAGCAGCTCTAACCCCCCTCGGACCCACCGCCCGAACAATGAGCAGTTCTTC,CASSSNPPRTHRPNNEQFF
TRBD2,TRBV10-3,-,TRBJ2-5,TGTGCCATCAGTGTGCTAGCGGGAGGGCAAGAGACCCAGTACTTC,CAISVLAGGQETQYF
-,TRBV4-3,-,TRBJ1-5,TGCGCCAGCAGCCCCCGCAGGGATAATCAGCCCCAGCATTTT,CASSPRRDNQPQHF
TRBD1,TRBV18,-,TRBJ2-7,TGTGCCAGCTCACCCCTGGGGACAGGGCTAAATCGCGAGCAGTACTTC,CASSPLGTGLNREQYF
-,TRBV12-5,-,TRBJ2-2,TGTGCTAGTGGTTTGGTAGCTAGCGGGGAGCTGTTTTTT,CASGLVASGELFF
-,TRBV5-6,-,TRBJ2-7,TGTGCCAGCAGTGGGGCCTGGACAGGCTCTATGGCGGGGGCCTACGAGCAGTACTTC,CASSGAWTGSMAGAYEQYF
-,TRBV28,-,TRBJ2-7,TGTGCCAGCAGTTTTAAGTTCTACGAGCAGTACTTC,CASSFKFYEQYF
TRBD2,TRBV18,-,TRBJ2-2,TGTGCCAGCTCAAGCGGGAGAGGTTTCACCGGGGAGCTGTTTTTT,CASSSGRGFTGELFF
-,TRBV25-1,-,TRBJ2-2,TGTGCCAGCAGTGAATGGTCAGCTATCACCGGGGAGCTGTTTTTT,CASSEWSAITGELFF
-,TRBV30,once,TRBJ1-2,TGTGCCTGGAGTGGGGGGAGGGACTATGGCTACACCTTC,CAWSGGRDYGYTF
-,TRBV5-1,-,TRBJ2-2,TGCGCCAGCAGCTTGGAGTCTAGAGGTTTGGGCGGGGAGCTGTTTTTT,CASSLESRGLGGELFF
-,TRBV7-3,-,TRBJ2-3,TGTGCCAGCAGCCCCATCCGGGGGGCCACAGATACGCAGTATTTT,CASSPIRGATDTQYF
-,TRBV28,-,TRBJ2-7,TGTGCCAGCAGTTTACAGGCAGGGGTTTTCCACGAGCAGTACTTC,CASSLQAGVFHEQYF
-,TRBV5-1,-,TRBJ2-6,TGCGCCAGCAGACCACACAGCTCTGGGGCCAACGTCCTGACTTTC,CASRPHSSGANVLTF
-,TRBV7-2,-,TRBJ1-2,TGTGCCAGCAGCTCGACATACGCCAGGGCCGCCAGTGGCTACACCTTC,CASSSTYARAASGYTF
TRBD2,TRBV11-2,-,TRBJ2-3,TGTGCCAGCAGCTTGGGTTTTGTGGGAGGGCCGGATACGCAGTATTTT,CASSLGFVGGPDTQYF
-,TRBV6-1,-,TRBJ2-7,TGTGCCAGCAGTCGGGGGCTGTCGATCGACGAGCAGTACTTC,CASSRGLSIDEQYF
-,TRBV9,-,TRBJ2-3,TGTGCCAGCGGACGGAGGGCAGCTAGCACAGATACGCAGTATTTT,CASGRRAASTDTQYF
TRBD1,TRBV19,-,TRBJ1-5,TGTGCCAGTAGTCCTCCGGACAGGGCTCAGCCCCAGCATTTT,CASSPPDRAQPQHF
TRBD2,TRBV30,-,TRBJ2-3,TGTGCCCCGTTCCGACTAGCGGGATCAGATACGCAGTATTTT,CAPFRLAGSDTQYF
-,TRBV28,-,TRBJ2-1,TGTGCCAGCAGTTACTTAAAGGGGCGAGGGGAGCAGTTCTTC,CASSYLKGRGEQFF
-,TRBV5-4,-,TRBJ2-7,TGTGCCAGCAGCGTGGAGGGGGCGTCCTACGAGCAGTACTTC,CASSVEGASYEQYF
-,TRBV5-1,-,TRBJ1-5,TGCGCCAGCAGCTTGGGGGACCGACGGTCCCAGCCCCAGCATTTT,CASSLGDRRSQPQHF
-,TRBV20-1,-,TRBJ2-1,TGCAGTGCTATGAACAATGAGCAGTTCTTC,CSAMNNEQFF
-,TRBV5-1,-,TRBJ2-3,TGCGCCAGCAGCTTGTCGTCGGGTGGTGGGGATACGCAGTATTTT,CASSLSSGGGDTQYF
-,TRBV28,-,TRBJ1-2,TGTGCCAGCGGTTACAGGTGGGAAGTTAATGGCTACACCTTC,CASGYRWEVNGYTF
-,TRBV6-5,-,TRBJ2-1,TGTGCCAGCAGCCCACGAGTCGGCAATGAGCAGTTCTTC,CASSPRVGNEQFF
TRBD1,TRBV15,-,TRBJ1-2,TGTGCCACCAGTCCGGACAGGGCGTATGGCTACACCTTC,CATSPDRAYGYTF
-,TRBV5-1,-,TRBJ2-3,TGCGCCAGCAGCTTGGTGGGTCAACCTAGCACAGATACGCAGTATTTT,CASSLVGQPSTDTQYF
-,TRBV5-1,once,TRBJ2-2,TGCGCCAGCACCACTTGGGCAGGTTCGAACACCGGGGAGCTGTTTTTT,CASTTWAGSNTGELFF
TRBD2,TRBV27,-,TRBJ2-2,TGTGCCAGCAGTTTATTCGCTAGCGGGAGGGCGAACACCGGGGAGCTGTTTTTT,CASSLFASGRANTGELFF